The sequence of this TCR beta chain was determined in a study of cytomegalovirus exposure and HLA in healthy donors. V shed 1 base and J shed 5 bases, with 14 bases lying between them. This CDR3 has 15 amino acids. The germline V gene encodes CDR1 SGHVS and CDR2 FNYEAQ. Overall study results and limits: Roughly uniform sequencing depth across donors was assumed, possibly incorrectly. Cytomegalovirus-associated status was assigned to around 160 TCR beta chains. Fewer N-insertions (relative to the 666-donor mean) were reportedly seen in an Asian-associated ancestry cluster in a later analysis. The HLA-A and HLA-B alleles of most subjects were reportedly predicted accurately from TCR beta sequences.

For this clone: Its antigen remains unknown.

PCR involved 60 Vbeta and 13 Jbeta primers. TCRdb's table, derived via immunoSEQ multiplex PCR, lists solely in-frame clones and lacks some. Of 110,000 to 150,000 clones in the sample, around four fifths were seen once. The V gene is TRBV7-6, the J gene TRBJ1-2; possible D gene TRBD1, 6 bases. The sequence was obtained from a female donor in good health and CMV-seronegative. Sequenced input: PBMCs. Written as DNA, the CDR3 is TGTGCCAGCAGCTTAGGGGTCGGGGACATATATGGCTACACCTTC. Protein sequence: CASSLGVGDIYGYTF.